Here is one T cell receptor beta chain with its context. These data are taken from a study of T-cell reconstitution after alpha-beta-depleted transplantation in children. The CDR3 loop spans 14 amino acids. The germline gives CDR1 SSHAT, CDR2 FNYEAQ (reference sequence). The J segment lost 8 bases and the V segment lost 1 base, leaving 5 bases of the junction unmatched. Unique molecular identifiers tagged the TCRbeta library. TCRdb reanalysed the PCR reads using MiXCR and keeps one entry per CDR3 protein. The sample holds a few hundred thousand distinct CDR3 sequences, 18% seen once. This sequence originates from a human donor who donated a stem cell graft to a child with acute lymphoblastic leukemia. This chain uses TRBV7-7 with TRBJ1-1; 9 positions match TRBD1. The specimen was PBMCs from the stem cell graft donor, collected from the stem cell graft. The CDR3 region is CASSLEYGTGEAFF. CDR3 DNA: TGTGCCAGCAGCTTAGAATACGGGACAGGGGAAGCTTTCTTT. Looking up the rest from reference TRBV7-7 and TRBJ1-1 gives the full variable domain: GAGVSQSPRYKVTKRGQDVTLRCDPISSHATLYWYQQALGQGPEFLTYFNYEAQPDKSGLPSDRFSAERPEGSISTLTIQRTEQRDSAMYRCASSLEYGTGEAFFGQGTRLTVV.